The T cell receptor beta chain under discussion was sequenced for a study of blood T cell repertoires in COVID-19. Study as a whole: Material from acute and convalescent COVID-19 was sourced from the United States, Italy and Spain. PBMCs, B-cell-depleted T cells, or T cells provided the cDNA or gDNA that made up the material.

As regards this clone: Other DNA sequences from this sample encode an identical CDR3 as well.

Germline CDR1 and CDR2: SGHAT and FQNNGV. The CDR3 is made up of 13 amino acids. Trimming took off 5 bases at V and 6 bases at J, with 14 bases between the two ends. The data were produced by immunoSEQ multiplex PCR, yet TCRdb's version contains in-frame clones alone and is incomplete. The sample has around 47,000 clones; approximately 80% are singletons. Sequencing used peripheral blood. The rearrangement links TRBV11-2 to TRBJ2-7; no clear D gene. This sequence originates from a man aged 65 to 79 with active COVID-19. The CDR3 is CASSAQAGIEQYF. The CDR3 DNA reads TGTGCCAGCAGCGCCCAGGCTGGTATCGAGCAGTACTTC.